This T cell receptor beta chain was recorded in a study of chemoradiotherapy in HPV16-positive cancers. The length of the CDR3 is 16 residues. V lost 3 bases and J 2 bases, leaving 17 bases between the germline ends. Per the germline V gene, CDR1 is MDHEN and CDR2 is SYDVKM. Some clones are missing from TCRdb's copy, which holds only in-frame ones; the method was immunoSEQ multiplex PCR. The sample contains more than 20,000 clones, less than 90% of which appear only once. The receptor's source is a human donor with HPV-associated anogenital cancer. The chain recombines TRBV28 with TRBJ2-7, with D perhaps matching TRBD2 (6 bases). Here the sequenced sample was blood, taken from a patient who underwent chemoradiotherapy. This CDR3 is CASSFVLAELTYEQYF. The CDR3 DNA reads as TGTGCCAGCAGTTTCGTTTTAGCGGAGCTTACCTACGAGCAGTACTTC.